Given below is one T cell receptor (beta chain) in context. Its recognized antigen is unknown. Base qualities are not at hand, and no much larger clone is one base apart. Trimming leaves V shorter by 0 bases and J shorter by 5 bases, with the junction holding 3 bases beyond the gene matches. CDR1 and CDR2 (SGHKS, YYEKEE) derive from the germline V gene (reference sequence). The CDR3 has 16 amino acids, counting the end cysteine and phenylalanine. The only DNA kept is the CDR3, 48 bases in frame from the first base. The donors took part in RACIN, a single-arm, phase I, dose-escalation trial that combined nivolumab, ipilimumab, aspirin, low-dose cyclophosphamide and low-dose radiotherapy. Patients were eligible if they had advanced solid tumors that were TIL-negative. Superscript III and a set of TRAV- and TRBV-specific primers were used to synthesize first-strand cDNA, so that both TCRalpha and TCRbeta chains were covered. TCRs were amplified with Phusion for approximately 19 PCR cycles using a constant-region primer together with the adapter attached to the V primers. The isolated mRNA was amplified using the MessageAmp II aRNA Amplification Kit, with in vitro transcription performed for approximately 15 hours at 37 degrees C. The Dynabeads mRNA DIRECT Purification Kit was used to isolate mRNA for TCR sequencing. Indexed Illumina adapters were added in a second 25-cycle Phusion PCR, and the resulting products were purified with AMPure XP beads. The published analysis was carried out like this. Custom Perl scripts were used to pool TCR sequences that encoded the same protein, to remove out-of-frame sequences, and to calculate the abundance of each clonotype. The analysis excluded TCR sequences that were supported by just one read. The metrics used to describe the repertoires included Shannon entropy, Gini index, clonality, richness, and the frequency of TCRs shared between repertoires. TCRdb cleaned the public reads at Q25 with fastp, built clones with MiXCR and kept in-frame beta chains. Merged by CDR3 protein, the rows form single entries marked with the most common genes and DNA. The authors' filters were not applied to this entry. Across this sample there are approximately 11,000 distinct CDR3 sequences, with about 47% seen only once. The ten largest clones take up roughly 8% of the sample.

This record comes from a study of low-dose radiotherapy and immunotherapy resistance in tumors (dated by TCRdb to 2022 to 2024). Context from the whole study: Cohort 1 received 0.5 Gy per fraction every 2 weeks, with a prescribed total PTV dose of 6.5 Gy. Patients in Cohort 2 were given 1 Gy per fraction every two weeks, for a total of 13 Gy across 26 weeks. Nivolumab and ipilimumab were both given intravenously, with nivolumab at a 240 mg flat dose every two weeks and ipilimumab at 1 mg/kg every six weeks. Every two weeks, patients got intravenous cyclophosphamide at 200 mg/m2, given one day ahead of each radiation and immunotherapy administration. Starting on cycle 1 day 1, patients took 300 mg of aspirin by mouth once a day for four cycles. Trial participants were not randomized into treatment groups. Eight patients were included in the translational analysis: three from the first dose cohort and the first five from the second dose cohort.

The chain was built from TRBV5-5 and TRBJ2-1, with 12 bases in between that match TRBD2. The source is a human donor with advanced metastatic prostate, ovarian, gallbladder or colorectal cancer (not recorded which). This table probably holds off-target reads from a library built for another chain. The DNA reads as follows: TGTGCCAGCAGCTTGGTTCGGACTAGCGGGAACAATGAGCAGTTCTTC. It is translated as CASSLVRTSGNNEQFF. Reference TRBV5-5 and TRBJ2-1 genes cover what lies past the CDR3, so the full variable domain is DAGVTQSPTHLIKTRGQQVTLRCSPISGHKSVSWYQQVLGQGPQFIFQYYEKEERGRGNFPDRFSARQFPNYSSELNVNALLLGDSALYLCASSLVRTSGNNEQFFGPGTRLTVL.